This T cell receptor (beta chain) came from a study of shared clonotypes between healthy human individuals. Germline V gene lookup returns CDR1 MNHEY and CDR2 SVGAGI. V was shortened by 5 bases and J by 0 bases, with 14 bases between the two germline ends. CDR3 length: 15 amino acids. Naive CD8 cells lacked CD45RO and underwent positive selection for CCR7, leaving out terminally differentiated effector memory CD45RA+ cells. Produced via immunoSEQ multiplex PCR; TCRdb's table is partial and in-frame only. The profile covers 1.5 million to 2.5 million clones, with about 95% appearing a single time and less than 1.5% taken by the ten largest.

This receptor was obtained from a man aged 18 to 35 in good health. Sequencing input: naive CD8+ T cells sorted from blood. The chain carries TRBV6-5 and TRBJ2-7, with TRBD2 as a possible D gene (6 bases). The CDR3 protein is CASSPDRDFSYEQYF. The CDR3 nucleotides read TGTGCCAGCAGTCCCGACCGGGACTTCTCCTACGAGCAGTACTTC.